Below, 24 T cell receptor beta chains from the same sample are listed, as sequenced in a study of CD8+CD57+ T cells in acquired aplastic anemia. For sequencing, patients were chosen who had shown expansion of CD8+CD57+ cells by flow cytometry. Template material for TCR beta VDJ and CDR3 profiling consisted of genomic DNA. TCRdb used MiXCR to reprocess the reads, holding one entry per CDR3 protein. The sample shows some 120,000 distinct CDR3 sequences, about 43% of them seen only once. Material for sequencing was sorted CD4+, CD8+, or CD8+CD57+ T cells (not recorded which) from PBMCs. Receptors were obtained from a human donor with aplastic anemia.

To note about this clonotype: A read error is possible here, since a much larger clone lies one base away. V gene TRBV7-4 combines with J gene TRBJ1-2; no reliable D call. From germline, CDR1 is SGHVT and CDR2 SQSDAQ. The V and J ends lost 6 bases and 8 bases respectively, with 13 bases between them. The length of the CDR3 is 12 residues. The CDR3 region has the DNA TGTGCCAGCAGTTCAGTGGGTAAGGGCTACACCTTC. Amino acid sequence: CASSSVGKGYTF.

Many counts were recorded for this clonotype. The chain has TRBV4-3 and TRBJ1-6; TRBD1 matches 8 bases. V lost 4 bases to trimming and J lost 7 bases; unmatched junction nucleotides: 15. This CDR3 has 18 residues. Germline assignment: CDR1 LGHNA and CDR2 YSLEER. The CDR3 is CASSRQGNPIPGNSPLHF. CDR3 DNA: TGCGCCAGCAGCCGACAGGGGAATCCTATCCCTGGGAATTCACCCCTCCACTTT.

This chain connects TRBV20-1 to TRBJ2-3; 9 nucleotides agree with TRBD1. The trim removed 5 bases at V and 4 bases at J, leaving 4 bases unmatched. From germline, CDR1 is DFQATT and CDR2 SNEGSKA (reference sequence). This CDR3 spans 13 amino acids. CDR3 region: CSARGTGSDTQYF. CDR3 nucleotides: TGCAGTGCTCGAGGGACAGGGTCAGATACGCAGTATTTT.

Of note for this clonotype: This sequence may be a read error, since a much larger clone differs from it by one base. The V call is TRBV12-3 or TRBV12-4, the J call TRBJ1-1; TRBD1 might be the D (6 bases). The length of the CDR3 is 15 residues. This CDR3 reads CASGLPGHLGTEAFF. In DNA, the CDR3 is TGTGCCAGCGGTTTACCGGGACACTTGGGGACTGAAGCTTTCTTT.

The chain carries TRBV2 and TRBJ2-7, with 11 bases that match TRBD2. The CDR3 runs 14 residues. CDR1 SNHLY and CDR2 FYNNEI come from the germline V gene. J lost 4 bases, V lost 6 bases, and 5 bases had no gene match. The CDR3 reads CASSPGLAAYEQYF. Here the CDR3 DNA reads TGTGCCAGCAGCCCGGGACTAGCGGCTTACGAGCAGTACTTC.

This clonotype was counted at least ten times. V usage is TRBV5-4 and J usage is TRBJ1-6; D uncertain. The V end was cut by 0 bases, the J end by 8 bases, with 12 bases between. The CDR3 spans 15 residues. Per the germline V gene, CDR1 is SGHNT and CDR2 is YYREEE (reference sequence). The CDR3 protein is CASSLDYSRDSPLHF. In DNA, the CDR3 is TGTGCCAGCAGCTTGGATTATAGCCGTGATTCACCCCTCCACTTT. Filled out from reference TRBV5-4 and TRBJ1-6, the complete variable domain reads ETGVTQSPTHLIKTRGQQVTLRCSSQSGHNTVSWYQQALGQGPQFIFQYYREEENGRGNFPPRFSGLQFPNYSSELNVNALELDDSALYLCASSLDYSRDSPLHFGNGTRLTVT.

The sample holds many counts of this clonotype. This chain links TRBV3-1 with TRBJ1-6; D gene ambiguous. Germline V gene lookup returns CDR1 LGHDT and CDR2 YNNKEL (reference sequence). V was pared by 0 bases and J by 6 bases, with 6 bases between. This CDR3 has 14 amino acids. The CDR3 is CASSQENSNSPLHF. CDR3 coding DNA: TGTGCCAGCAGCCAAGAGAACAGTAATTCACCCCTCCACTTT.

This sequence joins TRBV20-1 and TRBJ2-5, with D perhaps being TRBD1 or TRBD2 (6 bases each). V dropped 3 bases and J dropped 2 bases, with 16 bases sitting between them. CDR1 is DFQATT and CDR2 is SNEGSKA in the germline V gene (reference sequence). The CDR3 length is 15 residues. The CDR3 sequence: CSASIGGRNQETQYF. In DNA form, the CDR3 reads TGCAGTGCTAGTATTGGGGGGCGCAATCAAGAGACCCAGTACTTC.

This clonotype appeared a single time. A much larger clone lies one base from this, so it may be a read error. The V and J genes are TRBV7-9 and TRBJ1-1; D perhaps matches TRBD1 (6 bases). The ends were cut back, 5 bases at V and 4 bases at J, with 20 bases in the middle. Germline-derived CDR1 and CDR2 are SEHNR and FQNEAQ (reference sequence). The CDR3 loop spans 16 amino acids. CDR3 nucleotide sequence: TGTGCCAGCAGCCCGGACGGGGGGCGCGGAGGCACTGAAGCTTTCTTT. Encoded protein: CASSPDGGRGGTEAFF.

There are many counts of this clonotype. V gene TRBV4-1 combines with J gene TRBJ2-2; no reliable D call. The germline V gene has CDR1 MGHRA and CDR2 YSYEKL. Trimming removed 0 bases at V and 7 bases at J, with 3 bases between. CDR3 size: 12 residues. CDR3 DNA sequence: TGCGCCAGCAGCCAAGAGGGCGGGGAGCTGTTTTTT. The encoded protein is CASSQEGGELFF.

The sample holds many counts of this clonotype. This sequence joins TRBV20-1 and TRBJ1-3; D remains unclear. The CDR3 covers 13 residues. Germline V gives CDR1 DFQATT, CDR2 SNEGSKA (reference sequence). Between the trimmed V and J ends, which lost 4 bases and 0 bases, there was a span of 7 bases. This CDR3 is CSATPYSGNTIYF. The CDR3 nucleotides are TGCAGTGCTACCCCCTACTCTGGAAACACCATATATTTT.

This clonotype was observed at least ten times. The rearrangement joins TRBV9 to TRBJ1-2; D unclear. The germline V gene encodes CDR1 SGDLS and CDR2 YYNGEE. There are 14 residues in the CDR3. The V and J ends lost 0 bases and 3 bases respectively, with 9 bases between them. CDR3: CASSVAPRDYGYTF. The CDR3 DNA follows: TGTGCCAGCAGCGTAGCTCCGAGGGACTATGGCTACACCTTC.

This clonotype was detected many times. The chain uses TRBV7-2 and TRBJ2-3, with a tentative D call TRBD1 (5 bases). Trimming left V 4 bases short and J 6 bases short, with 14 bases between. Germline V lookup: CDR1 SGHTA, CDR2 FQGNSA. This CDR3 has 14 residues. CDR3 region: CASSSRIGVDTQYF. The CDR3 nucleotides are TGTGCCAGCAGCTCCCGGATAGGGGTTGATACGCAGTATTTT.

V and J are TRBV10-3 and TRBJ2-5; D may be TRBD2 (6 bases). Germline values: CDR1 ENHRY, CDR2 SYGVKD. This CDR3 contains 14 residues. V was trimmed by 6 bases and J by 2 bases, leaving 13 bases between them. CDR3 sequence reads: CAISSISGQETQYF. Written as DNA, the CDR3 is TGTGCCATCAGCTCTATTAGCGGTCAAGAGACCCAGTACTTC.

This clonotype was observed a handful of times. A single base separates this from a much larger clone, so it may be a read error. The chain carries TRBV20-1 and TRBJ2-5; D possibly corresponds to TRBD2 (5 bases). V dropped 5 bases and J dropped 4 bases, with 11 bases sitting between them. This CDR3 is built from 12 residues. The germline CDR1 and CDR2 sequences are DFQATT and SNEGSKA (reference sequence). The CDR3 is CSAGGRRETQYF. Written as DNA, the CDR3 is TGCAGTGCTGGAGGACGTAGAGAGACCCAGTACTTC.

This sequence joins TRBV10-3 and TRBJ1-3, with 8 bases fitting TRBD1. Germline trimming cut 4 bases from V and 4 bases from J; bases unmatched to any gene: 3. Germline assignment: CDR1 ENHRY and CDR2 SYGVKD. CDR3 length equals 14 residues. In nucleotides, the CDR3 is TGTGCCATCAGTGCGGACAGGGACGGAAACACCATATATTTT. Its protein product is CAISADRDGNTIYF.

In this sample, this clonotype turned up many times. CDR3 region: CASLKSYEQYF. CDR3 in DNA: TGTGCCAGCTTGAAATCCTACGAGCAGTACTTC. V gene TRBV28 combines with J gene TRBJ2-7; no reliable D call. The ends were cut back, 8 bases at V and 1 base at J, with 6 bases in the middle. The germline gives CDR1 MDHEN, CDR2 SYDVKM. CDR3 length: 11 amino acids.

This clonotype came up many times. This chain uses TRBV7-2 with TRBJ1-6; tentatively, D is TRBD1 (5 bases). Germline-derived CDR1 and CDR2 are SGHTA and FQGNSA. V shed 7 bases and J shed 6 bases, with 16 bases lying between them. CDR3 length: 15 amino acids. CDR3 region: CASTPRLGGNSPLHF. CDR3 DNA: TGTGCCAGCACCCCCCGACTGGGGGGTAATTCACCCCTCCACTTT.

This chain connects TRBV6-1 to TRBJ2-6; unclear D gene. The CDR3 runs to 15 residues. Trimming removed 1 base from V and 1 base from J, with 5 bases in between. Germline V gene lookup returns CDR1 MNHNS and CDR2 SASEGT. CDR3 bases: TGTGCCAGCAGTGAAGACTCGTCTGGGGCCAACGTCCTGACTTTC. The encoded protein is CASSEDSSGANVLTF.

The DNA for the CDR3 is TGTGCCACCGAGCAGGGACACGGCTACACCTTC. This translates into CATEQGHGYTF. This rearrangement joins TRBV24-1 to TRBJ1-2; a weak D match, TRBD1 (6 bases). V was shortened by 9 bases and J by 8 bases, with 12 bases between the two germline ends. This CDR3 has 11 residues. Germline V gene lookup returns CDR1 KGHDR and CDR2 SFDVKD.

This CDR3 is CASSPEPGQINSPLHF. The CDR3 bases are TGTGCCAGCAGCCCCGAACCGGGACAGATCAATTCACCCCTCCACTTT. V is TRBV9 and J is TRBJ1-6; 7 positions match TRBD1. Trimming cost V 4 bases and J 7 bases; bases outside gene matches: 11. Germline-derived CDR1 and CDR2 are SGDLS and YYNGEE. This CDR3 contains 16 residues.

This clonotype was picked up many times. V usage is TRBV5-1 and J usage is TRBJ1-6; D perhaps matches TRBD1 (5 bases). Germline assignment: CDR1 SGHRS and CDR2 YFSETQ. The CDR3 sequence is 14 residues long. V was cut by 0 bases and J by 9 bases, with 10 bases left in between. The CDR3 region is CASSLAGWGSPLHF. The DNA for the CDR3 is TGCGCCAGCAGCTTGGCAGGGTGGGGTTCACCCCTCCACTTT.

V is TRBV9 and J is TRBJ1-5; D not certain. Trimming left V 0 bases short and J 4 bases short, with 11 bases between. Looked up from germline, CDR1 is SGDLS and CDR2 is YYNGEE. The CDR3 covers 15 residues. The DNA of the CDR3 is TGTGCCAGCAGCGTAGGGACCGCCCGAAATCAGCCCCAGCATTTT. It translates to CASSVGTARNQPQHF.

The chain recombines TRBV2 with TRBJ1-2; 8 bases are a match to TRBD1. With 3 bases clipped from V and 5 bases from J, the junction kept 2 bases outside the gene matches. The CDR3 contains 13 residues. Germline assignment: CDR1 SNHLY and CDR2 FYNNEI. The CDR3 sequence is CASSDQGAYGYTF. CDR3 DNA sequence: TGTGCCAGCAGTGATCAGGGGGCTTATGGCTACACCTTC. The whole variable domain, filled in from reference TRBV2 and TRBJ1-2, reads EPEVTQTPSHQVTQMGQEVILRCVPISNHLYFYWYRQILGQKVEFLVSFYNNEISEKSEIFDDQFSVERPDGSNFTLKIRSTKLEDSAMYFCASSDQGAYGYTFGSGTRLTVV.